This entry features one T cell receptor (beta chain) sequence. Its antigen remains unknown. The data were taken from a study of T cells in localized non-small cell lung cancer. Findings and caveats of the study: Longer overall survival accompanied higher blood T cell density. Clonality of T cells reached its maximum in uninvolved adjacent lung, surpassing tumor. A median roughly 57 of the top 100 tumor clones appeared in adjacent lung. Heterogeneity remains possible because sequencing was limited to only one tumor region.

The CDR3 extends over 14 amino acids. Germline CDR1 reads SNHLY; CDR2 reads FYNNEI. V was pared by 9 bases and J by 5 bases, with 10 bases of the junction left unmatched. The repertoire was sequenced with immunoSEQ multiplex PCR; TCRdb's copy has only in-frame clones and lacks some. The sample has tens of thousands of clones, approximately 87% seen once. The J gene is TRBJ1-5, the V gene TRBV2, with TRBD1 identical over 7 bases. This clonotype originated in a woman aged 35 to 70 with stage I lung adenocarcinoma. The input for sequencing was peripheral blood, taken before any cancer treatment. DNA for the CDR3: TGTGCCAGTTCAGGGGGGGGGTTAGATCAGCCCCAGCATTTT. It specifies CASSGGGLDQPQHF.